This T cell receptor beta chain was identified during a study of shared clonotypes between healthy human individuals. As for this clone: This specimen includes other DNA sequences encoding the same CDR3.

Germline lookup yields CDR1 ENHRY and CDR2 SYGVKD. This CDR3 spans 13 amino acids. V was shortened by 0 bases and J by 7 bases, with 7 bases between the two germline ends. Repertoires were generated with immunoSEQ multiplex PCR, while TCRdb's copy carries only in-frame clones and drops some. The repertoire holds around 2.3 million clones, with almost 96% as singletons. The sample taken for sequencing was naive CD4+ T cells sorted from blood. Noted subset: CD45RA+ positively selected. The V call is TRBV10-3, the J call TRBJ1-5; D unresolved. This sequence originates from a man younger than 30 in good health. CDR3 amino acids: CAISESGVQPQHF. The CDR3 nucleotides are TGTGCCATCAGTGAGTCCGGGGTGCAGCCCCAGCATTTT.